This is a list of T cell receptor beta chains from one sample in a study of T cells after yellow fever vaccination. Via MiXCR, TCRdb re-called the 5' RACE reads, giving one row per CDR3 protein. The repertoire holds approximately 550,000 distinct CDR3 sequences, with less than 20% as singletons. Sequenced material: PBMCs, taken 15 days after the yellow fever booster vaccination. These receptors were obtained from a man under 40 who received the YFV17D yellow fever vaccine. The CDR3 runs from the conserved cysteine through the conserved F or W. A D gene is named only where the DNA matches it firmly. Clone size is stated in some rows and not others, as once, few, many or a class when expanded.

clone size: few; V gene: TRBV28; D gene: NA; J gene: TRBJ2-5; CDR3 protein: CASSGGGIQTQYF; CDR3 DNA: TGTGCCAGCAGTGGAGGGGGGATCCAGACCCAGTACTTC
clone size: NA; V gene: TRBV7-9; D gene: NA; J gene: TRBJ2-5; CDR3 protein: CASSLWADAIQETQYF; CDR3 DNA: TGTGCCAGCAGCCTCTGGGCGGATGCGATACAAGAGACCCAGTACTTC
clone size: few; V gene: TRBV20-1; D gene: TRBD2; J gene: TRBJ2-1; CDR3 protein: CSAREGSGTYNEQFF; CDR3 DNA: TGCAGTGCTAGGGAAGGTAGCGGGACTTACAATGAGCAGTTCTTC
clone size: NA; V gene: TRBV12-3/TRBV12-4; D gene: NA; J gene: TRBJ2-5; CDR3 protein: CASKGETKETQYF; CDR3 DNA: TGTGCCAGCAAGGGGGAGACGAAAGAGACCCAGTACTTC
clone size: NA; V gene: TRBV18; D gene: NA; J gene: TRBJ2-3; CDR3 protein: CASSPNMGDTQYF; CDR3 DNA: TGTGCCAGCTCACCAAATATGGGTGATACGCAGTATTTT
clone size: NA; V gene: TRBV4-3; D gene: NA; J gene: TRBJ1-5; CDR3 protein: CASSPARIRAQPQHF; CDR3 DNA: TGCGCCAGCAGCCCCGCCAGGATAAGGGCCCAGCCCCAGCATTTT
clone size: few; V gene: TRBV5-1; D gene: NA; J gene: TRBJ2-1; CDR3 protein: CASSFSLASRTGYNEQFF; CDR3 DNA: TGCGCCAGCAGCTTCTCGCTGGCCTCAAGGACTGGCTACAATGAGCAGTTCTTC
clone size: many; V gene: TRBV7-2; D gene: NA; J gene: TRBJ2-7; CDR3 protein: CASSSTYEQYF; CDR3 DNA: TGTGCCAGCAGCTCCACCTACGAGCAGTACTTC
clone size: few; V gene: TRBV4-2; D gene: NA; J gene: TRBJ2-3; CDR3 protein: CASSHPPWEVPGDTQYF; CDR3 DNA: TGTGCCAGCAGCCACCCTCCGTGGGAGGTCCCGGGAGATACGCAGTATTTT
clone size: NA; V gene: TRBV7-2; D gene: NA; J gene: TRBJ2-7; CDR3 protein: CASGPNYPYEQYF; CDR3 DNA: TGTGCCAGCGGACCGAATTACCCCTACGAGCAGTACTTC
clone size: once; V gene: TRBV27; D gene: TRBD1; J gene: TRBJ1-4; CDR3 protein: CASRELGTGDEKLFF; CDR3 DNA: TGTGCCAGCAGGGAGCTTGGGACAGGGGATGAAAAACTGTTTTTT
clone size: many; V gene: TRBV5-1; D gene: TRBD2; J gene: TRBJ2-1; CDR3 protein: CASRTSGSSYNEQFF; CDR3 DNA: TGTGCCAGCAGAACTAGCGGGAGTTCCTACAATGAGCAGTTCTTC
clone size: many; V gene: TRBV29-1; D gene: TRBD2; J gene: TRBJ2-3; CDR3 protein: CSVEREGSTDTQYF; CDR3 DNA: TGCAGCGTGGAGCGGGAGGGAAGCACAGATACGCAGTATTTT
clone size: NA; V gene: TRBV2; D gene: TRBD2; J gene: TRBJ2-1; CDR3 protein: CASRGLALVDEQFF; CDR3 DNA: TGTGCCAGCAGGGGACTAGCACTCGTTGATGAGCAGTTCTTC
clone size: few; V gene: TRBV20-1; D gene: TRBD2; J gene: TRBJ2-1; CDR3 protein: CSALGTSGSDEQFF; CDR3 DNA: TGCAGTGCTCTTGGGACTAGCGGTTCGGATGAGCAGTTCTTC
clone size: NA; V gene: TRBV20-1; D gene: TRBD2; J gene: TRBJ2-1; CDR3 protein: CSARDGLAGVGSYNEQFF; CDR3 DNA: TGCAGTGCTAGAGATGGGTTAGCGGGAGTAGGCTCCTACAATGAGCAGTTCTTC
clone size: many; V gene: TRBV12-3/TRBV12-4; D gene: NA; J gene: TRBJ1-1; CDR3 protein: CASSVSGLGEAFF; CDR3 DNA: TGTGCCAGCAGTGTTTCAGGGTTAGGTGAAGCTTTCTTT
clone size: few; V gene: TRBV27; D gene: TRBD1; J gene: TRBJ2-1; CDR3 protein: CASSPKTGTSSYNEQFF; CDR3 DNA: TGTGCCAGCAGTCCGAAGACAGGGACGTCCTCCTACAATGAGCAGTTCTTC
clone size: NA; V gene: TRBV23-1; D gene: TRBD2; J gene: TRBJ2-3; CDR3 protein: CASSQLGLAGENTQYF; CDR3 DNA: TGCGCCAGCAGTCAATTAGGGCTAGCGGGAGAGAATACGCAGTATTTT
clone size: few; V gene: TRBV11-2; D gene: TRBD1; J gene: TRBJ2-1; CDR3 protein: CASSFGTDYNEQFF; CDR3 DNA: TGTGCCAGCAGCTTCGGGACAGATTACAATGAGCAGTTCTTC
clone size: NA; V gene: TRBV27; D gene: NA; J gene: TRBJ2-1; CDR3 protein: CASSLSLVAQFNEQFF; CDR3 DNA: TGTGCCAGCAGTTTATCCCTTGTAGCACAGTTCAATGAGCAGTTCTTC
clone size: NA; V gene: TRBV12-3/TRBV12-4; D gene: NA; J gene: TRBJ2-1; CDR3 protein: CASTRQANNEQFF; CDR3 DNA: TGTGCCAGCACCCGACAGGCTAACAATGAGCAGTTCTTC
clone size: NA; V gene: TRBV5-6; D gene: NA; J gene: TRBJ2-6; CDR3 protein: CASSFRTTSSGANVLTF; CDR3 DNA: TGTGCCAGCAGCTTCCGGACAACCTCCTCTGGGGCCAACGTCCTGACTTTC
clone size: few; V gene: TRBV6-5; D gene: TRBD1; J gene: TRBJ2-1; CDR3 protein: CASSYSGTGEAYNEQFF; CDR3 DNA: TGTGCCAGCAGTTACTCTGGGACAGGGGAAGCCTACAATGAGCAGTTCTTC
clone size: NA; V gene: TRBV15; D gene: NA; J gene: TRBJ2-1; CDR3 protein: CATSRVQGDEQFF; CDR3 DNA: TGTGCCACCAGCAGAGTCCAAGGGGATGAGCAGTTCTTC
clone size: many; V gene: TRBV11-2; D gene: NA; J gene: TRBJ1-1; CDR3 protein: CASSSDPEAFF; CDR3 DNA: TGTGCCAGCAGCTCCGATCCAGAAGCTTTCTTT
clone size: few; V gene: TRBV7-9; D gene: NA; J gene: TRBJ1-3; CDR3 protein: CASSFGRAGNTIYF; CDR3 DNA: TGTGCCAGCAGCTTCGGCAGGGCTGGAAACACCATATATTTT
clone size: NA; V gene: TRBV20-1; D gene: TRBD2; J gene: TRBJ2-1; CDR3 protein: CCARDLASGSYNEQFF; CDR3 DNA: TGCTGTGCTAGAGATCTGGCTAGCGGGAGCTACAATGAGCAGTTCTTC